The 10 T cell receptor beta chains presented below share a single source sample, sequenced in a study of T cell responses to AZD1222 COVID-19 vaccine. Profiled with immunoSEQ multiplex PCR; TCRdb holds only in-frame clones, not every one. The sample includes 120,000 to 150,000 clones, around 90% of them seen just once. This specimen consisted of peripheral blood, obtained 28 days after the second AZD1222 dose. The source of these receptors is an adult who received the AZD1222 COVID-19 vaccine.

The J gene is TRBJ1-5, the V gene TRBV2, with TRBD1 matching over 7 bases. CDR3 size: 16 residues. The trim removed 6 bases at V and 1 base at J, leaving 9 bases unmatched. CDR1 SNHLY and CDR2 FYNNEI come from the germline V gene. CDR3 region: CASRDGTVQSNQPQHF. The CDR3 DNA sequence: TGTGCCAGCAGGGACGGGACAGTTCAAAGCAATCAGCCCCAGCATTTT. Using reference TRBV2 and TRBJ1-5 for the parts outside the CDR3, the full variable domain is EPEVTQTPSHQVTQMGQEVILRCVPISNHLYFYWYRQILGQKVEFLVSFYNNEISEKSEIFDDQFSVERPDGSNFTLKIRSTKLEDSAMYFCASRDGTVQSNQPQHFGDGTRLSIL.

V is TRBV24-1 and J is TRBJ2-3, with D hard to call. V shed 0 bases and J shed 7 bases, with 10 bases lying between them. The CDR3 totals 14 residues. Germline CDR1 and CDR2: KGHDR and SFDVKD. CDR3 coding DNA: TGTGCCACCAGTGATTTGGTAGCTTCAAATACGCAGTATTTT. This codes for CATSDLVASNTQYF.

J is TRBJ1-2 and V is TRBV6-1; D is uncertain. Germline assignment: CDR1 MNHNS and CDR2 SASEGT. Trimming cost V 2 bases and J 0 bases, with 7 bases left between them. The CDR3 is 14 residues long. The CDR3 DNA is TGTGCCAGCAGTGAATATCTGACTAACTATGGCTACACCTTC. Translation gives CASSEYLTNYGYTF.

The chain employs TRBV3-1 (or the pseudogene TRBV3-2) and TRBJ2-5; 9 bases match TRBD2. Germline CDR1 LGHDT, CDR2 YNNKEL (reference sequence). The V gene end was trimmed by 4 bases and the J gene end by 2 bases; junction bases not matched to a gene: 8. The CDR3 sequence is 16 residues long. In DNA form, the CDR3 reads TGTGCCAGCAGCCTAGTCCTGAGCGGGGGGCAAGAGACCCAGTACTTC. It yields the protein CASSLVLSGGQETQYF.

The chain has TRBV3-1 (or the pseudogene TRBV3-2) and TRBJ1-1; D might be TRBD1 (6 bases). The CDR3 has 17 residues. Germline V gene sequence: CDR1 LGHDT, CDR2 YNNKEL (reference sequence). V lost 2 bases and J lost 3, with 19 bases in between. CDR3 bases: TGTGCCAGCAGCCAAACCAAGGGGGGGATTCGGGACACTGAAGCTTTCTTT. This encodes CASSQTKGGIRDTEAFF.

CDR3 nucleotide sequence: TGTGCCAGCAGGGGACAGGCCGTCACCGGGGAGCTGTTTTTT. Translation gives CASRGQAVTGELFF. The V gene is TRBV3-1 (or the pseudogene TRBV3-2), the J gene TRBJ2-2, with 8 nucleotides matching TRBD1. Germline loops: CDR1 LGHDT, CDR2 YNNKEL (reference sequence). The CDR3 length is 14 residues. With 6 bases clipped from V and 4 bases from J, the junction kept 4 bases outside the gene matches.

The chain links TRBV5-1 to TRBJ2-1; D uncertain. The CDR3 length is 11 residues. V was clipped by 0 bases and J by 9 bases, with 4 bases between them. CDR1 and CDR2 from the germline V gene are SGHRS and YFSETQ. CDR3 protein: CASSLGPEQFF. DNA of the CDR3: TGCGCCAGCAGCTTGGGGCCTGAGCAGTTCTTC.

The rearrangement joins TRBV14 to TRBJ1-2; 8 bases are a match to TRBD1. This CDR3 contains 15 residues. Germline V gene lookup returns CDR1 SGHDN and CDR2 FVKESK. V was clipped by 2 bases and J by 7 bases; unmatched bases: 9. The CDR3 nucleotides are TGTGCCAGCAGCCAACGACAGGGGAAGGACTCTGGCTACACCTTC. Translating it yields CASSQRQGKDSGYTF.

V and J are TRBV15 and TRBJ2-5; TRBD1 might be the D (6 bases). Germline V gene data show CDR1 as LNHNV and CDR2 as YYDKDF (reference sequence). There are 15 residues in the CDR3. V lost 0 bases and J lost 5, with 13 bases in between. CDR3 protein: CATSRELTGWETQYF. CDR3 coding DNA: TGTGCCACCAGCAGAGAGCTCACAGGGTGGGAGACCCAGTACTTC. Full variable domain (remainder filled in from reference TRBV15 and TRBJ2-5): DAMVIQNPRYQVTQFGKPVTLSCSQTLNHNVMYWYQQKSSQAPKLLFHYYDKDFNNEADTPDNFQSRRPNTSFCFLDIRSPGLGDTAMYLCATSRELTGWETQYFGPGTRLLVL.

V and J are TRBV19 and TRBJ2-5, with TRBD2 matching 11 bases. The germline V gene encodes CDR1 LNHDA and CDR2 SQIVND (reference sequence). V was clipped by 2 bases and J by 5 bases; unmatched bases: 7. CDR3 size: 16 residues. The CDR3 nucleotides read TGTGCCAGTAGTATAAGGCTAGCGGGAGGATCGGAGACCCAGTACTTC. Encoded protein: CASSIRLAGGSETQYF.